The entry that follows covers one T cell receptor beta chain sequence. What antigen it recognizes has not been identified. Base-call qualities are not available, and no considerably larger clone is one nucleotide away. TCRbeta CDR3 regions were amplified from genomic DNA by means of the immunoSEQ Assay, a bias-controlled multiplex PCR. Concerning the study's data processing: The number of nucleated cells in each sample was estimated from the amplification of reference gene primers within the assay. To quantify the absolute abundance of each unique TCRbeta CDR3 rearrangement, sequence reads were collapsed and filtered. For each sample, productive Simpson clonality was calculated by taking the square root of Simpson's diversity index across productive rearrangements. TCRdb mirrors the immuneACCESS table, restricted to in-frame sequences. Some clones are absent from its copies; in checked studies, under half trace to an unresolved V gene, and the reason for the others is unknown. V and J calls and clone size come straight from that table; D and trimming were deduced from the DNA. The sample records some 200,000 clones, 86% of which are singletons. The ten top clones hold roughly 4.2% of the sample.

The CDR3 runs 18 residues from the cysteine to the phenylalanine. Only the CDR3 DNA is retained, 54 bases long and in frame from the first base. Looking up the germline V gene yields CDR1 SGHRS and CDR2 YFSETQ. Trimming accounts for 6 bases at V and 1 base at J, while the number of junction bases matched to no gene is 12. This sample stems from a study of blood T cell repertoires in COVID-19 (dated by TCRdb to about 2020). For the study in its entirety: Samples covering the acute and convalescent phases of COVID-19 were provided by collaborators in the United States, Italy and Spain. The material from the prospective study consisted of cDNA or gDNA derived from T cells, B-cell-depleted T cells, or PBMCs. Deeply sampled blood TCRbeta repertoires from subjects exposed to, actively infected with, or recovered from COVID-19 were included in the dataset. The repertoires were released in a freely available public database intended as a resource for research on the immune response to SARS-CoV-2. Samples were obtained from the ongoing ImmuneRACE study (first 160 participants) and from over 1,000 subjects provided by 6 global collaborators. Sample metadata almost always included a de-identified subject ID, COVID-19 status, age in years and sex. Where available, HLA class I and class II types were taken from metadata supplied by the sample provider and were not determined by assay-based typing.

Collaborating institutions collected whole blood in K2EDTA tubes following their own protocols. For TCRbeta analysis, collaborators shipped samples as frozen whole blood, isolated PBMCs, or DNA extracted from either of those sample types. What the research found in general, with its limitations: Clinical and demographic metadata were provided uncurated, with the amount varying by source and participant.

The receptor chain draws on TRBV5-1 and TRBJ2-2, with 10 middle bases fitting TRBD2. Sequences were obtained from peripheral blood. The source is a man in his forties or fifties with acute or convalescent COVID-19. CDR3 reads: CASTIYLGTSENTGELFF. The nucleotides are TGCGCCAGCACCATCTACCTAGGGACTAGCGAGAACACCGGGGAGCTGTTTTTT.